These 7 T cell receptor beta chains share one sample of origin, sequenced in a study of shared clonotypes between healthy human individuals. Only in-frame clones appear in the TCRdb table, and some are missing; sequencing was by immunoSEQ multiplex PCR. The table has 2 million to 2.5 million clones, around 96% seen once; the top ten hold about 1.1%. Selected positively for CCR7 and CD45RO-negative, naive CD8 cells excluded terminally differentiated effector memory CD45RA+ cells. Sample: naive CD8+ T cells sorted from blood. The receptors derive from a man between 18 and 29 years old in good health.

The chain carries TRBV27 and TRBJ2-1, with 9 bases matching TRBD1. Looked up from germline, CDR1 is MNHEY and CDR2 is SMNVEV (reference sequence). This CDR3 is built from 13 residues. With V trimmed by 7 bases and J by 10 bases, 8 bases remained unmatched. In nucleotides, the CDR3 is TGTGCCAGCAACGAACAGGGGGCAAAGGAGCAGTTCTTC. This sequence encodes CASNEQGAKEQFF.

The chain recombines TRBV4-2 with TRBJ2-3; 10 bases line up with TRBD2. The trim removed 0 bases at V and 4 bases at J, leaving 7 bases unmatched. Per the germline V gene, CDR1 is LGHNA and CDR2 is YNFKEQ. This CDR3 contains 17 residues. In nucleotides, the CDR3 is TGTGCCAGCAGCCAAGACATTGGGACTAGCGCGGCAGATACGCAGTATTTT. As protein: CASSQDIGTSAADTQYF.

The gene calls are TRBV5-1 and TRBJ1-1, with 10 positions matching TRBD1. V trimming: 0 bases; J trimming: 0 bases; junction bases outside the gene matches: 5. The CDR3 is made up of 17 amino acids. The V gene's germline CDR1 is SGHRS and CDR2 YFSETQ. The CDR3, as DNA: TGCGCCAGCAGCTTGGTGGACAGGGGGGTAATGAACACTGAAGCTTTCTTT. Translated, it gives CASSLVDRGVMNTEAFF.

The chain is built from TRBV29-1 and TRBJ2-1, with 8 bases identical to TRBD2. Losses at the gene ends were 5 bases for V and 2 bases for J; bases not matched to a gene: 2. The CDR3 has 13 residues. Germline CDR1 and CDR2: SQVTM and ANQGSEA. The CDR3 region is CSVTGGPYNEQFF. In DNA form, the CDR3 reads TGCAGCGTTACGGGGGGGCCCTACAATGAGCAGTTCTTC.

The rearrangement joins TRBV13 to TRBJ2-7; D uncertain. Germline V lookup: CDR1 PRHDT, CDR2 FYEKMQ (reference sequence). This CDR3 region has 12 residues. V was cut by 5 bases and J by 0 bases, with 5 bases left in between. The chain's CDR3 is CASSPDSYEQYF. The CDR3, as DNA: TGTGCCAGCAGCCCGGACTCCTACGAGCAGTACTTC.

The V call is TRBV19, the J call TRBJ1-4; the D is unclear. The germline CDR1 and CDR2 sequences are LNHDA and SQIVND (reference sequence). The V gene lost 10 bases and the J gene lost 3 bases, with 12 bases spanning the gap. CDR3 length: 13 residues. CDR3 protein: CATEGRPNEKLFF. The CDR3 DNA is TGTGCCACCGAGGGCCGGCCTAATGAAAAACTGTTTTTT. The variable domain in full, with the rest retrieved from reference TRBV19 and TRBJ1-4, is DGGITQSPKYLFRKEGQNVTLSCEQNLNHDAMYWYRQDPGQGLRLIYYSQIVNDFQKGDIAEGYSVSREKKESFPLTVTSAQKNPTAFYLCATEGRPNEKLFFGSGTQLSVL.

The CDR3 protein is CASSQVRSGSGTTGELFF. CDR3 sequence (DNA): TGCGCCAGCAGCCAAGTTCGTAGCGGGAGTGGGACCACCGGGGAGCTGTTTTTT. The chain combines TRBV4-1 with TRBJ2-2, with 9 nucleotides matching TRBD2. The CDR3 has 18 amino acids. Germline CDR1 is MGHRA and CDR2 is YSYEKL. V trimming: 1 base; J trimming: 4 bases; junction bases outside the gene matches: 10.